The sample holds a few counts of the clone carrying this TCR beta chain. From the RACE reads, TCRdb called clonotypes with MiXCR, one entry per CDR3 protein. The sample carries over 100,000 distinct CDR3 sequences, about 9.4% recorded once. Time point indicated: healthy volunteer bleed at 2 weeks. Extraction yielded total RNA from whole blood (unfractionated). The data derive from a study of human T cells and chemical hapten exposure. Sequenced: whole blood. The receptor comes from a male donor in good health. Some clones in this sample may be carry-over from other donors' samples.

For the CDR3, the DNA is TGCGCCAGCAGCCAACCACAGACAGGGAACACTGAAGCTTTCTTT. It codes for CASSQPQTGNTEAFF. The V gene is TRBV4-1, the J gene TRBJ1-1; TRBD1 is a possible D gene (6 bases). V gave up 2 bases and J gave up 1 base, with 11 bases separating them. The CDR3 consists of 15 residues. In germline, CDR1 is MGHRA, CDR2 YSYEKL.